The text below deals with one T cell receptor beta chain. Its antigen target is currently unknown. Base-call qualities are not available, and no considerably larger clone is one nucleotide away. The immunoSEQ Assay was used to sequence TCRbeta CDR3 regions. After extraction, genomic DNA underwent amplification by bias-controlled multiplex PCR, followed by high-throughput sequencing. The paper's processing steps were these. To quantify the absolute abundance of every unique TCRbeta CDR3 region, sequences were collapsed and filtered. T cell fraction was estimated by normalizing TCRbeta template counts to usable DNA, which was measured by amplifying reference genes present in all nucleated cells. Repertoire TCRs were annotated as SARS-CoV-2-specific when V gene, CDR3 amino acid sequence and J gene were exactly matched to a known reactive TCR set. MIRA supplied the reference SARS-CoV-2 TCR set, which was filtered for enrichment in COVID-19-positive ImmuneCODE repertoires so that public or cross-reactive TCRs were removed. Drawing on the MIRA antigens, annotated TCRs were analysed further at the level of specific ORF or position within ORF. Breadth was defined as the number of annotated unique rearrangements divided by the total number of unique productive rearrangements, and depth was defined as the summed frequency of the annotated unique rearrangements. Group comparisons of TCR breadth used two-sided Wilcoxon rank-sum tests. TCRdb limited this immuneACCESS table to in-frame rearrangements with V and J called. A share of clones is missing; checked studies link under half to unresolved V genes, and the rest is unexplained. That table supplies the V and J calls and clone size; D and trimming were determined from the DNA. Counted in this sample were around 170,000 clones; around 85% of them appeared once. In total, the top ten clones hold about 5.9% of the sample.

This sample is part of a study of Ad26.COV2.S vaccination and SARS-CoV-2 variants (dated by TCRdb to about 2021). Regarding the study in general: TCRbeta repertoire sequencing was used to assess the specificity and breadth of SARS-CoV-2-reactive T cell receptors after Ad26.COV2.S vaccination. The TCR-sequenced set comprised around 30 samples: some 20 Ad26.COV2.S vaccine recipients, 5 placebo recipients and 8 SARS-CoV-2 convalescent individuals.

General study outcomes and caveats: Higher spike-specific TCR breadth was observed in Ad26.COV2.S recipients than in placebo recipients (P = 0.0014). After vaccination, substantial breadth of spike-specific CD8+ and CD4+ T cell responses was reported. According to the authors, total T cell responses may have been underestimated by the TCR breadth and depth analyses. Vaccine and placebo recipients had similar non-spike TCR breadth, a finding consistent with the vaccine containing only spike.

This specimen's time point label, interpreted: individuals recovered from natural SARS-CoV-2 infection. Sequences SQVTM (CDR1) and ANQGSEA (CDR2) are obtained from the germline V gene. V and J are trimmed by 3 bases and 0 bases, and the gene matches miss 4 bases of the junction. Measured from the cysteine to the phenylalanine, the CDR3 is 15 residues long. The sequence is cut down to CDR3 DNA, 45 bases in frame from base 1. The sequences come from peripheral blood, collected after recovery from COVID-19. This receptor was identified in a human donor who had recovered from COVID-19. The chain is encoded by TRBV29-1 joined to TRBJ1-1; the junction holds 10 bases that match TRBD1. The nucleotide sequence is TGCAGCGTTGACGGGGACAGGGGCCTGAACACTGAAGCTTTCTTT. This codes for CSVDGDRGLNTEAFF.